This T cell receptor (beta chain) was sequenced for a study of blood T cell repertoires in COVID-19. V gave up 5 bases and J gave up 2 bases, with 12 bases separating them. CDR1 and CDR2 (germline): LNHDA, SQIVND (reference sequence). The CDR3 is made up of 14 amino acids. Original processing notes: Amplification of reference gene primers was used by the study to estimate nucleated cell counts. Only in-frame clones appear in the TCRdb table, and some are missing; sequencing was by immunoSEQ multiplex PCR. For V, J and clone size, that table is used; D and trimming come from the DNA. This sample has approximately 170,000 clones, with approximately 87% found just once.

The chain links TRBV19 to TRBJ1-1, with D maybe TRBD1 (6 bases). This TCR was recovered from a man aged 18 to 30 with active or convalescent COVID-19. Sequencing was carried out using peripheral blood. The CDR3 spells CASSPQGVNTEAFF. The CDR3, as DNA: TGTGCCAGTAGTCCACAGGGAGTTAACACTGAAGCTTTCTTT.